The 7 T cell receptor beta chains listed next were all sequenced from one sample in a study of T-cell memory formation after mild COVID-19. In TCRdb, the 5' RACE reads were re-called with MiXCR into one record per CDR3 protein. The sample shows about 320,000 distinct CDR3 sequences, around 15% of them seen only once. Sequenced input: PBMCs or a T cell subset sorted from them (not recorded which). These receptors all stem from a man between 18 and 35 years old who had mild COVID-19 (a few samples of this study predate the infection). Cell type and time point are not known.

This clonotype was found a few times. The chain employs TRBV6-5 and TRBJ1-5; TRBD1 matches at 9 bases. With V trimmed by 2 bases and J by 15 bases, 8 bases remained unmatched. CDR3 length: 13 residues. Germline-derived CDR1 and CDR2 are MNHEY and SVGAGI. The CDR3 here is CASSYDTTGGLHF. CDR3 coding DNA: TGTGCCAGCAGTTACGATACGACAGGGGGATTGCATTTT.

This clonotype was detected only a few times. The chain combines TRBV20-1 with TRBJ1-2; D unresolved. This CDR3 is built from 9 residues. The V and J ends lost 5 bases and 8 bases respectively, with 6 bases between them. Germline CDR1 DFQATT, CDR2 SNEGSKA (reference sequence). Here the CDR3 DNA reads TGCAGTGCTCTACCGGGCTACACCTTC. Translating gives CSALPGYTF.

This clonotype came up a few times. The CDR3, as DNA: TGTGCCAGCAGTGAATACGGGCAGGGGAGGTCTGGAAACACCATATATTTT. Amino acids: CASSEYGQGRSGNTIYF. The rearrangement joins TRBV6-1 to TRBJ1-3; D perhaps matches TRBD1 (6 bases). The V gene lost 2 bases and the J gene lost 1 base, with 15 bases spanning the gap. The CDR3 is made up of 17 amino acids. Germline assignment: CDR1 MNHNS and CDR2 SASEGT.

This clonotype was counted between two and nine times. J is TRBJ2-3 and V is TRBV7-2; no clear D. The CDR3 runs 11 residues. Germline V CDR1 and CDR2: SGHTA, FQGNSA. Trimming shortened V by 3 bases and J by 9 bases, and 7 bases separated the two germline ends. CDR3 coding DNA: TGTGCCAGCAGCTTCGGGTTCACGCAGTATTTT. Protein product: CASSFGFTQYF.

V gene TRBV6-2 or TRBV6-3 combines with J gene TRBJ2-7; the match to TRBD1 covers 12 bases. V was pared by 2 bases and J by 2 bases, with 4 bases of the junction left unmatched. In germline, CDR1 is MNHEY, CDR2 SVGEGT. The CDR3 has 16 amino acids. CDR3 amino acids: CASSYGTGGATYEQYV. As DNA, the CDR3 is TGTGCCAGCAGTTACGGGACAGGGGGCGCAACCTACGAGCAGTACGTC.

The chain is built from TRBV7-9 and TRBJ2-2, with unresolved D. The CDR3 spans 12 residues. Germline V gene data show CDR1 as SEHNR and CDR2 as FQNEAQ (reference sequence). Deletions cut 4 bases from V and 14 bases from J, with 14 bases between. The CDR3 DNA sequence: TGTGCCAGCAGCTCCGGGCCGATTGTCCTGTTTTTT. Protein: CASSSGPIVLFF.

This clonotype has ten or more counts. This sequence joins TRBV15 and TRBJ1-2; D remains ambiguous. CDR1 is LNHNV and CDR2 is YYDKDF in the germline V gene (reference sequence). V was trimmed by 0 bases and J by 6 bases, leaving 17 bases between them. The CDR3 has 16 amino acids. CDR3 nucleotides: TGTGCCACCAGCAGAGATCCCCGGAGCGACGTGCATGGCTACACCTTC. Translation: CATSRDPRSDVHGYTF.